One and the same sample provided the 12 T cell receptor beta chains below, sequenced in a study of blood T cell repertoires in COVID-19. Libraries were prepared by immunoSEQ multiplex PCR; TCRdb keeps only in-frame clonotypes and omits some of them. This table has more than 200,000 clones, 90% to 95% appearing once. Sequenced: PBMCs or T cells enriched from blood (not recorded which). The receptor source for this set is a woman under 30 who had recovered from COVID-19.

Written as DNA, the CDR3 is TGTGCTAGTGGTTTGAAGTCGCAGGCCCCCTACACCTTC. Its protein product is CASGLKSQAPYTF. The chain has TRBV12-5 and TRBJ1-2; D not resolved. The germline gives CDR1 LGHNT, CDR2 FRNRAP. V was shortened by 2 bases and J by 10 bases, with 14 bases between the two germline ends. The CDR3 runs 13 residues.

V usage is TRBV7-2 and J usage is TRBJ2-7; TRBD1 aligns across 10 bases. Germline CDR1 and CDR2: SGHTA and FQGNSA. The CDR3 runs 15 residues. Trimming took 2 bases from V and 6 from J; bases not matched to a gene: 7. CDR3 nucleotides: TGTGCCAGCAGCTTACTGGGACAGGGGAGGAGCGAGCAGTACTTC. Translation: CASSLLGQGRSEQYF.

The chain employs TRBV4-2 and TRBJ2-1; 8 nucleotides align to TRBD2. The CDR3 spans 15 residues. The germline CDR1 and CDR2 sequences are LGHNA and YNFKEQ. Losses at the gene ends were 0 bases for V and 11 bases for J; bases not matched to a gene: 9. The chain's CDR3 is CASSQDLRREGQQFF. CDR3 in DNA: TGTGCCAGCAGCCAAGACCTAAGACGGGAGGGCCAGCAGTTCTTC.

The rearrangement joins TRBV12-3 or TRBV12-4 to TRBJ2-1; D gene uncertain. The V and J ends lost 7 bases and 8 bases respectively, with 15 bases between them. The CDR3 consists of 13 residues. DNA of the CDR3: TGTGCCAGCAACCGCCCGACTCTCCATGAGCAGTTCTTC. This translates into CASNRPTLHEQFF.

This clone turned up a few times. The rearrangement links TRBV29-1 to TRBJ1-2; 7 bases map to TRBD1. V trimming: 4 bases; J trimming: 6 bases; junction bases outside the gene matches: 8. This CDR3 has 13 amino acids. The germline gives CDR1 SQVTM, CDR2 ANQGSEA. The CDR3 sequence: CSVAGTDFDGYTF. The CDR3 DNA sequence: TGCAGCGTTGCCGGGACAGACTTTGATGGCTACACCTTC.

This clone was detected a few times. The genes are TRBV4-1 and TRBJ2-1; a weak D match, TRBD2 (5 bases). The germline V gene has CDR1 MGHRA and CDR2 YSYEKL. This CDR3 spans 14 amino acids. The V end was cut by 5 bases, the J end by 1 base, with 9 bases between. The CDR3 loop is CASSGGWSYNEQFF. The CDR3 coding sequence is TGCGCCAGCAGCGGAGGTTGGTCCTACAATGAGCAGTTCTTC.

The chain employs TRBV18 and TRBJ1-1; D possibly corresponds to TRBD1 (5 bases). The germline CDR1 and CDR2 sequences are KGHSH and LQKENI. Trimming shortened V by 2 bases and J by 2 bases, and 15 bases separated the two germline ends. The CDR3 covers 16 residues. Written as DNA, the CDR3 is TGTGCCAGCTCACCATTTCCCCTGACAGTCAACACTGAAGCTTTCTTT. It codes for CASSPFPLTVNTEAFF. Together with reference TRBV18 and TRBJ1-1, the CDR3 gives the full variable domain: NAGVMQNPRHLVRRRGQEARLRCSPMKGHSHVYWYRQLPEEGLKFMVYLQKENIIDESGMPKERFSAEFPKEGPSILRIQQVVRGDSAAYFCASSPFPLTVNTEAFFGQGTRLTVV.

This clone was seen a single time. V is TRBV2 and J is TRBJ1-3, with no clear D. V lost 4 bases and J lost 4, with 11 bases in between. The CDR3 sequence is 14 residues long. Germline V gene sequence: CDR1 SNHLY, CDR2 FYNNEI. This CDR3 is CASSVGGLGNTIYF. The CDR3 nucleotides are TGTGCCAGCAGTGTTGGAGGGCTAGGAAACACCATATATTTT.

There are a few counts of this clone. V gene TRBV6-6 combines with J gene TRBJ1-3; D gene uncertain. Between the trimmed V and J ends, which lost 8 bases and 0 bases, there was a span of 11 bases. This CDR3 region has 14 residues. Germline V gene lookup returns CDR1 MNHNY and CDR2 SVGAGI (reference sequence). DNA for the CDR3: TGTGCCAGCCCCAAGACGGGCTCTGGAAACACCATATATTTT. It encodes CASPKTGSGNTIYF.

In its sample, this clone was seen once. The chain uses TRBV5-5 and TRBJ1-2, with a weak D call TRBD1 (5 bases). Trimming removed 4 bases from V and 1 base from J, with 8 bases in between. CDR1 and CDR2 (germline): SGHKS, YYEKEE (reference sequence). CDR3 size: 13 residues. CDR3 nucleotide sequence: TGTGCCAGCAGCCCCGACAGTAACTATGGCTACACCTTC. Translating it yields CASSPDSNYGYTF.

This clone was recorded a few times. The V and J genes are TRBV3-1 (or the pseudogene TRBV3-2) and TRBJ2-5; D perhaps matches TRBD2 (7 bases). Trimming removed 10 bases from V and 0 bases from J, with 18 bases in between. This CDR3 spans 15 amino acids. The germline gives CDR1 LGHDT, CDR2 YNNKEL (reference sequence). CDR3: CATLVGGGYQETQYF. In DNA, the CDR3 is TGTGCCACCCTGGTTGGCGGGGGCTACCAAGAGACCCAGTACTTC.

This clone was picked up a small number of times. This sequence joins TRBV19 and TRBJ2-1, with 10 positions matching TRBD2. The germline V gene has CDR1 LNHDA and CDR2 SQIVND (reference sequence). J lost 6 bases, V lost 4 bases, and 6 bases had no gene match. This CDR3 is built from 15 residues. In DNA form, the CDR3 reads TGTGCCAGTAGTACTTTAGCGGGGGGAGGCAATGAGCAGTTCTTC. Its translation: CASSTLAGGGNEQFF. The variable domain in full, with the rest retrieved from reference TRBV19 and TRBJ2-1, is DGGITQSPKYLFRKEGQNVTLSCEQNLNHDAMYWYRQDPGQGLRLIYYSQIVNDFQKGDIAEGYSVSREKKESFPLTVTSAQKNPTAFYLCASSTLAGGGNEQFFGPGTRLTVL.